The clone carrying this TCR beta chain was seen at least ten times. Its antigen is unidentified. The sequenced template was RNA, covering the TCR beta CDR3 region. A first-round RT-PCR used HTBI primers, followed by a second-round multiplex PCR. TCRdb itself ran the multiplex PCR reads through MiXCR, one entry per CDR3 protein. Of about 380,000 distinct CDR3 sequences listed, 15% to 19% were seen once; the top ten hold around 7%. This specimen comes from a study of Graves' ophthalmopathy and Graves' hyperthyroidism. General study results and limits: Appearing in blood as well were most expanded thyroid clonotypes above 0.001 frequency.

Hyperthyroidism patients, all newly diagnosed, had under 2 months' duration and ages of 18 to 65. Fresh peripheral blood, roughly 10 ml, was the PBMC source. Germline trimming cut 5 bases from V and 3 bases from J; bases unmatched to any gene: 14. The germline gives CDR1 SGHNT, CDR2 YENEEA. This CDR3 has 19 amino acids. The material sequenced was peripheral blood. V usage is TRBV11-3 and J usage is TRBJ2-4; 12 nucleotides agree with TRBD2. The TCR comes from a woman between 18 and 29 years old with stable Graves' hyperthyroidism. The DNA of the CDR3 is TGTGCCAGCAGCGTACGGTGGGCTAGCGGGGGGGCTAGCAAAAACATTCAGTACTTC. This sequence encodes CASSVRWASGGASKNIQYF.